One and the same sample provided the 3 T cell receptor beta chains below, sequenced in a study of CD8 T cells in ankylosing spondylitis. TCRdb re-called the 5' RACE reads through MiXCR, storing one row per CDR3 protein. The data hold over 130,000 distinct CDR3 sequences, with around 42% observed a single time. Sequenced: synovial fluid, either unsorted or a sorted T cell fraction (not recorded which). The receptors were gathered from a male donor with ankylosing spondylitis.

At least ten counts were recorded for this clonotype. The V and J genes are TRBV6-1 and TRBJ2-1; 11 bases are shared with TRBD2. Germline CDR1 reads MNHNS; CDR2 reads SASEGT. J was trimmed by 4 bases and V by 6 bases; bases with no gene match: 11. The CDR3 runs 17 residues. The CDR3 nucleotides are TGTGCCAGCAGCATTTACGCGACTAGCGGGACATACAATGAGCAGTTCTTC. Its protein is CASSIYATSGTYNEQFF.

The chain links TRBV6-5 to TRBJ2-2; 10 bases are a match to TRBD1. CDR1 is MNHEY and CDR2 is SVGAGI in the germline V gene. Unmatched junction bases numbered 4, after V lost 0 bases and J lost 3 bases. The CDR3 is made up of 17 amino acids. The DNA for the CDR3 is TGTGCCAGCAGTTACTCGGGCGGGACAGGGGACACCGGGGAGCTGTTTTTT. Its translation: CASSYSGGTGDTGELFF.

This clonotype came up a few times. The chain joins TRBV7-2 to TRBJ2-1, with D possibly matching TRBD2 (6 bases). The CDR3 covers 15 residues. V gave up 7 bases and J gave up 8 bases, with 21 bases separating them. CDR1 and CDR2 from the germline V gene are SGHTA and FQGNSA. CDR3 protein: CASKARLGRTDEQFF. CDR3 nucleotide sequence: TGTGCCAGCAAAGCTCGACTAGGGAGGACCGATGAGCAGTTCTTC. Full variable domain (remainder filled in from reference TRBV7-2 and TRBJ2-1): GAGVSQSPSNKVTEKGKDVELRCDPISGHTALYWYRQSLGQGLEFLIYFQGNSAPDKSGLPSDRFSAERTGGSVSTLTIQRTQQEDSAVYLCASKARLGRTDEQFFGPGTRLTVL.